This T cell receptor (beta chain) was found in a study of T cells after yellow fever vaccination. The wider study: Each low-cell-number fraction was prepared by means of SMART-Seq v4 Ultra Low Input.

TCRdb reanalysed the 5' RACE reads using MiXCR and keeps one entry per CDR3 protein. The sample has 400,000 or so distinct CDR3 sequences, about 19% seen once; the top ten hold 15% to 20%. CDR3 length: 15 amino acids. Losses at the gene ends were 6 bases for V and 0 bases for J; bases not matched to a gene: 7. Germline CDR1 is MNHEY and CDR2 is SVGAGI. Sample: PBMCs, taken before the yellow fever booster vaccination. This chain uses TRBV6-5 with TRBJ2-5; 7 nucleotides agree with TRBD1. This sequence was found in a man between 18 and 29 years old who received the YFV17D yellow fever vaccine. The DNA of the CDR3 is TGTGCCAGCAGCGACCTCACAGGGGACCAAGAGACCCAGTACTTC. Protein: CASSDLTGDQETQYF.